The T cell receptor beta chain described here comes from a study of glioma-infiltrating T cells. The iRepertoire nested amplicon-rescue multiplex PCR amplified TCR alpha and beta CDR3s from RNA. Tissue mRNA or PBMC total RNA, roughly 95-400 ng, went into one-step reverse transcription and amplification. TCRdb recomputed calls from the multiplex PCR reads with MiXCR, one row per CDR3 protein. The table has approximately 12,000 distinct CDR3 sequences, about 30% seen once. This clonotype was observed a handful of times. Its antigen is not identified. Study outcomes and limitations: Above-expected tissue-blood divergence occurred in all gliomas, most in low-grade ones.

Sequencing was done on a sample of glioma tissue, nonneoplastic brain tissue, or PBMCs (not recorded which). This TCR came from a human donor with low-grade glioma or glioblastoma, undergoing nonglioma brain surgery, or in good health (not recorded which).

CDR3 sequence: CATSDPDREAGELFF. The CDR3 DNA is TGTGCCACCAGTGATCCGGACAGGGAGGCCGGGGAGCTGTTTTTT. The chain carries TRBV24-1 and TRBJ2-2, with TRBD1 identical over 8 bases. Trimming took 3 bases from V and 6 from J; bases not matched to a gene: 5. CDR1 and CDR2 (germline): KGHDR, SFDVKD. The length of the CDR3 is 15 residues.